This paragraph covers one TCR beta chain sequence. Antigen specificity is unknown. These data belong to a study of graft-versus-host responses after intestinal transplantation. In the study overall: Every recipient had anti-thymocyte globulin induction and 2 to 4 years of tacrolimus plus steroids.

V was cut by 6 bases and J by 5 bases, with 20 bases left in between. The germline V gene has CDR1 MDHEN and CDR2 SYDVKM. This CDR3 is built from 16 residues. Broader study findings: The authors found GvH clones in recipient marrow, some appearing first in ileum or blood. Patients who carried graft-donor T cell macrochimerism also had high graft-versus-host to host-versus-graft clonal ratios in their allografts.

TCRdb's copy holds only in-frame clones and misses some; the assay was immunoSEQ multiplex PCR. This sample has around 18,000 clones, with around 93% found just once. The sequences come from PBMCs, collected 23 days after intestinal transplant. This receptor was identified in a human patient who received an intestinal transplant, so some T cells may come from the graft donor. The chain couples TRBV28 to TRBJ1-5; D gene uncertain. DNA of the CDR3: TGTGCCAGCAGCCTTCGGGAGGACCCCACGGATCAGCCCCAGCATTTT. Translated: CASSLREDPTDQPQHF.